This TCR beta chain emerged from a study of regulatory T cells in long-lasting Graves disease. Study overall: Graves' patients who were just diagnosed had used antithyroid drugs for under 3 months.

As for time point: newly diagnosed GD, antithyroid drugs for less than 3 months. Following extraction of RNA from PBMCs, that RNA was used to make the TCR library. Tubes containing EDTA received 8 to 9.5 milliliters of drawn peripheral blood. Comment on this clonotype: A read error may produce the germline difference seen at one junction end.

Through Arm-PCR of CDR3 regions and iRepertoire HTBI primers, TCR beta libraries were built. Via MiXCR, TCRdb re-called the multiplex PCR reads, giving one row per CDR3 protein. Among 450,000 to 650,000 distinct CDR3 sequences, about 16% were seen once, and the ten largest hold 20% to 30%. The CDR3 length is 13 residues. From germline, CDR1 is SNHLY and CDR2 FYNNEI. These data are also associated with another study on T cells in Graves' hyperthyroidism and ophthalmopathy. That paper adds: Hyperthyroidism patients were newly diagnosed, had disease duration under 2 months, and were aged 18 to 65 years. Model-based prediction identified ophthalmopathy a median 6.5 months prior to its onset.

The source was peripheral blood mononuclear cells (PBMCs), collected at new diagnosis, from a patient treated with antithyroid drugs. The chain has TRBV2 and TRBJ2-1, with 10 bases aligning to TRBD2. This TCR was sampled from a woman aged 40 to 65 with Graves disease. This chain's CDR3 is CASSERLAGALAF. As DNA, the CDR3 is TGTGCCAGCAGTGAACGTCTAGCGGGGGCCCTCGCCTTC.